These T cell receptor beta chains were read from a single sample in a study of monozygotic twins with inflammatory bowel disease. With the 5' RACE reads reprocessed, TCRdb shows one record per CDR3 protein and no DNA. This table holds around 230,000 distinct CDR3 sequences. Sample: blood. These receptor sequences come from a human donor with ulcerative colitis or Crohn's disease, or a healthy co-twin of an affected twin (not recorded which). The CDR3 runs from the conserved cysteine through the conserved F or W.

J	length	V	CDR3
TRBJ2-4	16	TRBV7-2	CASSLGALVAKNIQYF
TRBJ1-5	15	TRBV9	CASSGGYSPYQPQHF
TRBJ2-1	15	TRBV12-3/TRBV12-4	CASSWTSGGYNEQFF
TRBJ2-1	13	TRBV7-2	CASSLNYYNEQFF
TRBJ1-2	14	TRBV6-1	CASSGTQGLDGYTF
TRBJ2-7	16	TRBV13	CATRQIQGASSYEQYF
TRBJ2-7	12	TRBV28	CASIRGRGEQYF
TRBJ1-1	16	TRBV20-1	CSARDPVQGLNTEAFF
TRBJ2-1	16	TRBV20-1	CSAAGSSAGGYNEQFF
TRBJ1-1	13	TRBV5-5	CASSYGTDTEAFF
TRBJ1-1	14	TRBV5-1	CASSASGLAPEAFF
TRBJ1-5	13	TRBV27	CASSGQGNQPQHF
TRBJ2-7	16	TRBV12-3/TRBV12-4	CASSPSGGQGFGEQYF
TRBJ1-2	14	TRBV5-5	CASEPGGTNYGYTF
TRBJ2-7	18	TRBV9	CASSPRGYSPLPLYEQYF
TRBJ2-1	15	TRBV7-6	CASSGQTGIYNEQFF
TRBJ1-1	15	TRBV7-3	CASSLGGTGNTEAFF